These T cell receptor beta chains were read from a single sample in a study of T cells after yellow fever vaccination. MiXCR, run by TCRdb on the 5' RACE reads, gives a single entry per CDR3 protein. The sample shows hundreds of thousands of distinct CDR3 sequences, 8.5% to 10% of them seen only once. The source was PBMCs, collected on the day of the first yellow fever vaccination. The receptors were gathered from a man between 18 and 29 years old who received the YFV17D yellow fever vaccine. CDR3s include the opening cysteine and the closing phenylalanine or tryptophan.

CASSSLGGADTEAFF,TRBJ1-1,TRBV28
CASSTRGSGGDTQYF,TRBJ2-3,TRBV12-3/TRBV12-4
CASSFTGTATYEQYF,TRBJ2-7,TRBV5-5
CAWRTGNNSPLHF,TRBJ1-6,TRBV30
CASRRRTNTGELFF,TRBJ2-2,TRBV12-3/TRBV12-4
CASSLAMRRTSNSPLHF,TRBJ1-6,TRBV7-8
CASSYSSQGASSYNSPLHF,TRBJ1-6,TRBV6-5
CASSNPLRQGESSYEQYF,TRBJ2-7,TRBV7-6
CASNPQGGSRTDTQYF,TRBJ2-3,TRBV5-1
CASSPRQGNGYTF,TRBJ1-2,TRBV14
CASSQEYLAGAHYNEQFF,TRBJ2-1,TRBV4-3
CATSDPGTHTQYF,TRBJ2-3,TRBV24-1
CASSQVAGGHLDTQYF,TRBJ2-3,TRBV4-2
CASSQGGRSHF,TRBJ1-6,TRBV14
CASSLAPSGGAGETQYF,TRBJ2-5,TRBV5-1
CASSLGAYNEQFF,TRBJ2-1,TRBV7-2
CASSSQGMTDTQYF,TRBJ2-3,TRBV27
CASSDPGGVNTEAFF,TRBJ1-1,TRBV25-1
CASSVSPGGPYNEQFF,TRBJ2-1,TRBV19
CASTSPIPNEQFF,TRBJ2-1,TRBV7-9
CASSLGLANLYEQYF,TRBJ2-7,TRBV5-6
CSVVGGAGETQYF,TRBJ2-5,TRBV29-1
CASSSAGRTYGYTF,TRBJ1-2,TRBV6-5
CASSLTTGRQPQHF,TRBJ1-5,TRBV7-2